The 2 T cell receptor beta chains reported below all come from one sample, sequenced in a study of read filtering for tumor transcriptome and immune sequencing. This library used roughly 400 ng RNA and molecular barcoded adaptors spanning alpha/delta and beta/gamma chains. A single record per CDR3 protein comes from TCRdb applying MiXCR to the reads. The sample yields some 140,000 distinct CDR3 sequences, roughly an eighth seen once. The sequencing sample was made of a population of CD138-negative cells sorted from bone marrow. The receptors shown here come from a donor over 35 with multiple myeloma.

This clonotype was seen a handful of times. The chain has TRBV15 and TRBJ2-5, with D uncertain. The V end lost 2 bases, the J end lost 3 bases, and 4 bases lay between the germline ends. There are 12 residues in the CDR3. Germline-derived CDR1 and CDR2 are LNHNV and YYDKDF (reference sequence). CDR3 loop: CATSRREETQYF. The CDR3 coding sequence is TGTGCCACCAGCAGACGGGAAGAGACCCAGTACTTC.

This clonotype occurred many times. The genes are TRBV6-5 and TRBJ2-7, with D perhaps TRBD1 (6 bases). This CDR3 is built from 14 residues. Germline loops: CDR1 MNHEY, CDR2 SVGAGI. The V end was cut by 2 bases, the J end by 0 bases, with 8 bases between. DNA for the CDR3: TGTGCCAGCAGTTACCGGGACAACTCCTACGAGCAGTACTTC. Translated, it gives CASSYRDNSYEQYF.